This T cell receptor (beta chain) was profiled in a study of cytotoxic CD8 clonotypes in ibrutinib-treated CLL (dated by TCRdb to about 2021). For context, the study as a whole: The cohort had 11 relapsed/refractory and 15 treatment-naive patients; 17 to 18 were IGHV unmutated. Longitudinal samples were available for about 30% of the roughly 86 trial participants. On average, each sample had a few hundred thousand productive templates and approximately 100,000 productive rearrangements. Patients were still on ibrutinib when every remission and progressive disease sample was collected. Cryopreserved peripheral blood mononuclear cells were obtained before treatment, at response, and at either sustained remission or disease progression. Samples at response were collected after a median of roughly 13 months of treatment, with a range of roughly 6 to 40 months. Responses were partial in 24 patients and complete in 2; after median about 68 months follow-up, 14 stayed in remission and about twelve progressed. Results the study describes overall, beyond this receptor: At baseline, clonality was higher than in age-matched healthy donors and showed a strong correlation with circulating CD8+ T-cell counts. At ibrutinib response clonality went up, during sustained remission it held steady, and at progression it dropped back toward baseline. Public clonotypes were found to be uncommon and were observed to contract or remain stable during treatment; the increase in clonality was shown to reflect expansion of private clonotypes at ibrutinib response. Sampling times were not matched between patients in sustained remission and patients whose disease was progressing, and lymph node repertoires were not examined.

Remarks on this clone: The antigen this receptor binds is unknown. Nothing much larger sits one base from this clone, and base qualities are not available.

A MiSeq instrument was used for deep resolution sequencing, which targeted depths ranging from 1 in 1 million up to 1 in 200,000 T cells, with coverage averaging 10x for each clonotype. The immunoSEQ hsTCRB Kit was used to generate the TCR beta libraries. In the paper's pipeline: ImmunoSEQ Data Assistant and ImmunoSEQ Analyzer were used for data analysis, and V, D and J genes were assigned according to IMGT definitions. Clonality, with values ranging from 0 to 1, was calculated as one minus the normalized Shannon entropy of productive rearrangement frequencies. Only overrepresented clonotypes making up at least 0.05% of each patient's repertoire were included in the public clonotype analysis. Repertoires from 10 to 15 age-matched healthy donors in immuneACCESS were used as clonality controls. TCRdb limited this immuneACCESS table to in-frame rearrangements with V and J called. A share of clones is missing; checked studies link under half to unresolved V genes, and the rest is unexplained. V and J calls and clone size follow that table, whereas D and trimming were derived from the DNA. For this sample the table gives roughly 250,000 clones, of which 60% to 75% were detected only once. The ten largest clones add up to approximately 15% of the sample.

From the cysteine up to the phenylalanine, the CDR3 has a length of 15 residues. The DNA shown is the 45-base CDR3, in frame from base 1. The germline V gene encodes CDR1 SEHNR and CDR2 FQNEAQ (reference sequence). Trimming takes 6 bases from V and 6 bases from J, and the germline ends sit 21 bases apart. The sample's time point label, decoded: 20 to 30 months on ibrutinib. Approximately 2 micrograms of genomic DNA were extracted from cryopreserved PBMCs for TCR beta library preparation. Longitudinal blood samples from CLL patients on ibrutinib monotherapy underwent high-throughput TCR beta sequencing. Patients were enrolled in a phase 2 open-label single-center ibrutinib monotherapy trial.

The sample was PBMCs, taken after 24 months of ibrutinib treatment. The TCR was taken from a human donor with chronic lymphocytic leukemia. The chain was built from TRBV7-9 and TRBJ2-7; the D gene is tentatively TRBD1 or TRBD2, each matching 5 bases. CDR3 reads: CASSREGQVVAEQYF. The nucleotides are TGTGCCAGCAGTCGAGAGGGGCAGGTGGTGGCCGAGCAGTACTTC.